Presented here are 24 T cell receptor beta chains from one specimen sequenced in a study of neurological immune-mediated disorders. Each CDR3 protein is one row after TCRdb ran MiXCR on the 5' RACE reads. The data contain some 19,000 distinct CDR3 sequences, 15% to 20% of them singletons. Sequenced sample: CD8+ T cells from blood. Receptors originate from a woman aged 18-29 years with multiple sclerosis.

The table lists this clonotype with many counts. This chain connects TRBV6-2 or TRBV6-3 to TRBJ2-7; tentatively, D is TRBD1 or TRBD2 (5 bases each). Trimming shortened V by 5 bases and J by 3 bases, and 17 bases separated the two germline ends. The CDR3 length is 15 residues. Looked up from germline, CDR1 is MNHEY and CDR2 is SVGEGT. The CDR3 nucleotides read TGTGCCAGCAGTCTACGATGGGACGGAGTCTACGAGCAGTACGTC. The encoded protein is CASSLRWDGVYEQYV.

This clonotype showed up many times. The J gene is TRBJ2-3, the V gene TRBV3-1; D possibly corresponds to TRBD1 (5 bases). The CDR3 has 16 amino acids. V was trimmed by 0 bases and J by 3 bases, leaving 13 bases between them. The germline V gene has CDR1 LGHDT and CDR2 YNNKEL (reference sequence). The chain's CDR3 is CASSQDVGVSTDTQYF. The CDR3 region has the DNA TGTGCCAGCAGCCAAGACGTAGGGGTTTCGACAGATACGCAGTATTTT.

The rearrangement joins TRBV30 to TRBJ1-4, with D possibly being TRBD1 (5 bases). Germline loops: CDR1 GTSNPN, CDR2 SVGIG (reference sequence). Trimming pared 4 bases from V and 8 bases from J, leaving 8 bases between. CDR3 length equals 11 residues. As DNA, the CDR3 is TGTGCCTGGAAGGAGGGGGAAAAACTGTTTTTT. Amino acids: CAWKEGEKLFF.

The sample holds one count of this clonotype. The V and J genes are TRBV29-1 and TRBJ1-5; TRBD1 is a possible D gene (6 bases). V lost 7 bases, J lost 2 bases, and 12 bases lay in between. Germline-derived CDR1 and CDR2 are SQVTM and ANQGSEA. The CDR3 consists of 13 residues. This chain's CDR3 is CSARGGGNQPQHF. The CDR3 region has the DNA TGCAGCGCACGTGGGGGCGGCAATCAGCCCCAGCATTTT.

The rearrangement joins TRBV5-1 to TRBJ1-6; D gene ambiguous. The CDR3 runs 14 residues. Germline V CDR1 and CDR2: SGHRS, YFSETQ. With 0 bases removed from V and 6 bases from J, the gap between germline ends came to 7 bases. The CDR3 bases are TGCGCCAGCAGCTTGGGGAAGCCTAATTCACCCCTCCACTTT. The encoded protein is CASSLGKPNSPLHF.

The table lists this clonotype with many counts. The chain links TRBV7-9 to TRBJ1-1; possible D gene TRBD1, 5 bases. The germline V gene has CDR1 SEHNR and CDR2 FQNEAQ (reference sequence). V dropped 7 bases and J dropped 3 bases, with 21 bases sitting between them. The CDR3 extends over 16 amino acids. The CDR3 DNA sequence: TGTGCCAGCACCCCCAGGGTCGGGGCAGGGCACACTGAAGCTTTCTTT. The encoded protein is CASTPRVGAGHTEAFF.

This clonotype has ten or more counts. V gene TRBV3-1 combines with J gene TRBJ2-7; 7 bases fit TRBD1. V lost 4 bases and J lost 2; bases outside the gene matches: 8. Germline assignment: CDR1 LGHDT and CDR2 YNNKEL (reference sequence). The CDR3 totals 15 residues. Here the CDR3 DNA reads TGTGCCAGCAGCCCGGACAGTCAGGGGGCCTACGAGCAGTACTTC. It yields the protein CASSPDSQGAYEQYF.

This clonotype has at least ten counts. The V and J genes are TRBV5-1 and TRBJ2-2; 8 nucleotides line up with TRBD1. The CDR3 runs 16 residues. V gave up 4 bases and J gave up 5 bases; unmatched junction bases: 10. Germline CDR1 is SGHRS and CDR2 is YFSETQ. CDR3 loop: CASSTIQGGVTGELFF. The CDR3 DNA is TGCGCCAGCAGCACCATACAGGGGGGAGTGACCGGGGAGCTGTTTTTT.

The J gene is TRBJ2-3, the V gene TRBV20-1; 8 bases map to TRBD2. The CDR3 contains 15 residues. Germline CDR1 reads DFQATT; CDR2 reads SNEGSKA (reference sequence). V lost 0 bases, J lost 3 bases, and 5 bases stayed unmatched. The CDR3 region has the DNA TGCAGTGCTAGAGATCGACTAGCGTTTACAGATACGCAGTATTTT. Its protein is CSARDRLAFTDTQYF.

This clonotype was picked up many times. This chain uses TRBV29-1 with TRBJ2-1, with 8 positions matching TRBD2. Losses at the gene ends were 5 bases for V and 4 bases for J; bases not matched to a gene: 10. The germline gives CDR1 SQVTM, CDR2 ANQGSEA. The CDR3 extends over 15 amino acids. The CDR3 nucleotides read TGCAGCGTTCCCTTGGGGCGGGGGGATTACAATGAGCAGTTCTTC. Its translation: CSVPLGRGDYNEQFF.

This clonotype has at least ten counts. The CDR3 region has the DNA TGTGCCAGCGTTAGGGACAGGGGCGTCGCAGATACGCAGTATTTT. It is translated as CASVRDRGVADTQYF. The chain joins TRBV7-9 to TRBJ2-3; TRBD1 matches 10 bases. In germline, CDR1 is SEHNR, CDR2 FQNEAQ (reference sequence). This CDR3 has 15 residues. V was pared by 8 bases and J by 4 bases, with 9 bases of the junction left unmatched.

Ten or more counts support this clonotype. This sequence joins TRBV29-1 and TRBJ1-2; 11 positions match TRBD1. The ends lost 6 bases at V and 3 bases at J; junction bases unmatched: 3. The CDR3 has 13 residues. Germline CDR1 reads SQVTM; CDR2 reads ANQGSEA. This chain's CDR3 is CSVGTGGDYGYTF. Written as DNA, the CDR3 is TGCAGCGTGGGGACAGGGGGTGACTATGGCTACACCTTC.

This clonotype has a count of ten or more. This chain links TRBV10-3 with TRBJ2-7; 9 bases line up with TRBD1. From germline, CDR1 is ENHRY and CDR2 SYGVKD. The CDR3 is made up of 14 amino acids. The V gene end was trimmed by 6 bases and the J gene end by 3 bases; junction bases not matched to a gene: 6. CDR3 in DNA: TGTGCCATCAGGGAACCGGGACAGGGCTACGAGCAGTACTTC. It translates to CAIREPGQGYEQYF.

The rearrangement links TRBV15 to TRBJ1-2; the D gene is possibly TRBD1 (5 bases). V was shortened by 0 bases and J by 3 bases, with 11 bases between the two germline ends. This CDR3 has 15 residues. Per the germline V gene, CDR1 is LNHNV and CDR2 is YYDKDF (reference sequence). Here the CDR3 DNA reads TGTGCCACCAGCAGAGATGAAGGGGCCCACTATGGCTACACCTTC. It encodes CATSRDEGAHYGYTF.

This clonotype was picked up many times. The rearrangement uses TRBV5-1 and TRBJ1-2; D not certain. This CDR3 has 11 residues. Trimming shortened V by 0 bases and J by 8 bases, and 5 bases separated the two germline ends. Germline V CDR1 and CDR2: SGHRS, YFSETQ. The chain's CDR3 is CASSLESGYTF. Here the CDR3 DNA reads TGCGCCAGCAGCTTGGAGTCGGGCTACACCTTC.

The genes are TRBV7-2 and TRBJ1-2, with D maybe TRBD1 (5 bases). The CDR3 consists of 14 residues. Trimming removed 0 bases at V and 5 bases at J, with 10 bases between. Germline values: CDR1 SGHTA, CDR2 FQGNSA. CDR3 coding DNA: TGTGCCAGCAGCTTAGCAGGGGAAGGATATGGCTACACCTTC. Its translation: CASSLAGEGYGYTF.

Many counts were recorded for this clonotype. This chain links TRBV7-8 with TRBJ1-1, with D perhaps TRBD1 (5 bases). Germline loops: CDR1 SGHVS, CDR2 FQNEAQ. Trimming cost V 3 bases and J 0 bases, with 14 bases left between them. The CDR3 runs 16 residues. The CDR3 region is CASSFDYQGLNTEAFF. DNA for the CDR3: TGTGCCAGCAGCTTTGATTATCAGGGCCTGAACACTGAAGCTTTCTTT.

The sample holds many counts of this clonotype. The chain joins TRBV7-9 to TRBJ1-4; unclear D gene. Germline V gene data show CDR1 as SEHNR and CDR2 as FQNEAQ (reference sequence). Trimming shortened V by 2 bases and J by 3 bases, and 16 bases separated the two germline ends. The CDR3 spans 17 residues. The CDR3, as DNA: TGTGCCAGCAGCTTATGGAATCGAGGATTCCCTAATGAAAAACTGTTTTTT. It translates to CASSLWNRGFPNEKLFF.

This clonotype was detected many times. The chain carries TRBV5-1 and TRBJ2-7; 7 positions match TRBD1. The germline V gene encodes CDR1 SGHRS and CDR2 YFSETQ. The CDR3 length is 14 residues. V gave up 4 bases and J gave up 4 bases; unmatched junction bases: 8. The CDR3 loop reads CASSLDRTDYEQYF. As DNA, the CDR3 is TGCGCCAGCAGCCTGGACAGGACGGATTACGAGCAGTACTTC.

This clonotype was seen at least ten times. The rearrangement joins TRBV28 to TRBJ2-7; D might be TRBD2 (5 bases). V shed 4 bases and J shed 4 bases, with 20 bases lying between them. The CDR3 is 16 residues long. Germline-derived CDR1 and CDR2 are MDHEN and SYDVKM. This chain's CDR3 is CASSYNSAEGNYEQYF. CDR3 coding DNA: TGTGCCAGCAGTTACAACAGCGCCGAGGGTAATTACGAGCAGTACTTC. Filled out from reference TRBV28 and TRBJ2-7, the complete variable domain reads DVKVTQSSRYLVKRTGEKVFLECVQDMDHENMFWYRQDPGLGLRLIYFSYDVKMKEKGDIPEGYSVSREKKERFSLILESASTNQTSMYLCASSYNSAEGNYEQYFGPGTRLTVT.

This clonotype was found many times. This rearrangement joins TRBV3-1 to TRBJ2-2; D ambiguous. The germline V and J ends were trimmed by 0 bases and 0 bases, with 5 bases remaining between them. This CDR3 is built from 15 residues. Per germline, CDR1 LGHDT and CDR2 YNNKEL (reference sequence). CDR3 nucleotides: TGTGCCAGCAGCCAAGAGAGTACGAACACCGGGGAGCTGTTTTTT. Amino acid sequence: CASSQESTNTGELFF.

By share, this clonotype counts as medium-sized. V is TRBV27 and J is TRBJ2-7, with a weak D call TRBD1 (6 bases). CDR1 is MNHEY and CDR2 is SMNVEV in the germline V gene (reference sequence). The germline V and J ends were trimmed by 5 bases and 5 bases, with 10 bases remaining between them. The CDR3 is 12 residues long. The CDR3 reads CASSANRDEQYF. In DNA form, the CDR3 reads TGTGCCAGCAGTGCCAACAGGGACGAGCAGTACTTC.

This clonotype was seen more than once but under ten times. Here the CDR3 DNA reads TGCAGTGCTAGAGATGGGGTAGCGGGAGAACAAGAGACCCAGTACTTC. It is translated as CSARDGVAGEQETQYF. The chain uses TRBV20-1 and TRBJ2-5; 9 bases match TRBD2. V lost 0 bases and J lost 2; bases outside the gene matches: 7. The CDR3 loop spans 16 amino acids. The germline V gene encodes CDR1 DFQATT and CDR2 SNEGSKA (reference sequence).

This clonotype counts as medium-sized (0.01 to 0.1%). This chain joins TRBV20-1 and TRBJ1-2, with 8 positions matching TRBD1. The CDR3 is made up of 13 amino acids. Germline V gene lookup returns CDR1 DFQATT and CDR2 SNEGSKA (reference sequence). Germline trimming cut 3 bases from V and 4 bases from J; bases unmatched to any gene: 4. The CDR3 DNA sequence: TGCAGTGCTAGCAGGGGGCTCATCTATGGCTACACCTTC. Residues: CSASRGLIYGYTF.